The TCR beta chain described here comes from a study of spatial heterogeneity in lung cancer. This clonotype was seen many times. TCRdb recomputed calls from the 5' RACE reads with MiXCR, one row per CDR3 protein. The table shows 39,000 or so distinct CDR3 sequences, with 3.1% occurring only once. This CDR3 has 16 amino acids. V shed 2 bases and J 4 bases; nucleotides not matched to a gene: 4. Germline V gene lookup returns CDR1 SNHLY and CDR2 FYNNEI. Time point in this sample: sample taken at primary tumor resection. The chain joins TRBV2 to TRBJ2-6; 8 bases are a match to TRBD2. This clonotype was sampled from a male donor with early-stage non-small cell lung cancer. The sample consisted of normal lung tissue next to the tumor, taken at surgery. This CDR3 is CASSEPGRAGANVLTF. For the CDR3, the DNA is TGTGCCAGCAGTGAACCCGGGAGGGCCGGGGCCAACGTCCTGACTTTC.